This T cell receptor (beta chain) comes out of a study of T cells in Graves' hyperthyroidism and ophthalmopathy. It was RNA transcripts that yielded the amplified TCR beta CDR3 regions. TCR CDR3 underwent first-round RT-PCR with the HTBI primer set. TCRdb itself ran the multiplex PCR reads through MiXCR, one entry per CDR3 protein. Found here are approximately 400,000 distinct CDR3 sequences, more than 15% of them singletons; the top ten hold roughly an eighth. In its sample, this clonotype was seen many times. With V trimmed by 0 bases and J by 6 bases, 5 bases remained unmatched. Germline CDR1 is MNHEY and CDR2 is SVGEGT. The CDR3 runs 16 residues.

The rearrangement joins TRBV6-2 or TRBV6-3 to TRBJ1-5; 10 nucleotides align to TRBD1. This receptor was identified in a woman between 18 and 29 years old with Graves' hyperthyroidism. Sequencing was performed on blood. CDR3 coding DNA: TGTGCCAGCAGTTACTCGGGGGACAGGGGAGGTCAGCCCCAGCATTTT. Translation gives CASSYSGDRGGQPQHF.